Listed below are T cell receptor beta chains from one sample, sequenced in a study of cytomegalovirus exposure and HLA in healthy donors. Assay: immunoSEQ multiplex PCR; the TCRdb copy retains only in-frame clones and omits some. The sample consists of approximately 100,000 clones, about 77% of them appearing once. Source material: PBMCs. These TCRs come from a woman aged 18-29 years in good health and CMV-seropositive. CDR3s include the opening cysteine and the closing phenylalanine or tryptophan. D genes are given only for firm matches. Only some rows state a clone size, as once, few, many or a class for expanded clones.

j_gene,v_gene,d_gene,abundance,CDR3aa,CDR3nt
TRBJ1-1,TRBV7-9,.,.,CASSPQGNTEAFF,TGTGCCAGCAGCCCGCAGGGTAACACTGAAGCTTTCTTT
TRBJ2-1,TRBV6-6,.,few,CASRDSPSYNEQFF,TGTGCCAGCAGGGACAGCCCCTCCTACAATGAGCAGTTCTTC
TRBJ2-1,TRBV15,TRBD2,.,CAIRRLAGEGNEQFF,TGTGCCATCAGGCGGTTAGCGGGAGAGGGGAATGAGCAGTTCTTC
TRBJ2-7,TRBV25-1,.,.,CASGRTGIMFEQYF,TGTGCCAGCGGGAGGACAGGTATAATGTTCGAGCAGTACTTC
TRBJ2-1,TRBV4-1,TRBD2,.,CASSQALAGGYYNEQFF,TGCGCCAGCAGCCAGGCGCTAGCGGGAGGTTACTACAATGAGCAGTTCTTC
TRBJ2-2,TRBV7-3,.,.,CASSFFGGELFF,TGTGCCAGCAGCTTTTTCGGCGGGGAGCTGTTTTTT
TRBJ2-4,TRBV5-5,TRBD2,.,CASSSEPGGGKNIQYF,TGTGCCAGCAGCTCCGAACCGGGAGGGGGCAAAAACATTCAGTACTTC
TRBJ1-1,TRBV5-1,TRBD1,.,CASSVQTGATEAFF,TGCGCCAGCAGCGTACAGACAGGGGCCACTGAAGCTTTCTTT
TRBJ2-3,TRBV30,.,.,CAWSVGTGSLDTQYF,TGTGCCTGGAGTGTAGGGACCGGGAGCCTAGATACGCAGTATTTT
TRBJ2-4,TRBV7-9,TRBD2,.,CASSAPGLAVGWENIQYF,TGTGCCAGCAGCGCACCGGGACTAGCGGTTGGATGGGAAAACATTCAGTACTTC
TRBJ1-1,TRBV7-3,.,.,CASSLSGGGTEAFF,TGTGCCAGCAGCTTAAGCGGGGGTGGCACTGAAGCTTTCTTT
TRBJ2-5,TRBV19,TRBD2,.,CASSLSGNEETQYF,TGTGCCAGTAGTTTGAGCGGGAATGAAGAGACCCAGTACTTC
TRBJ2-7,TRBV4-2,TRBD2,.,CASSQSTPSVEVAGYRIYEQYF,TGTGCCAGCAGCCAATCGACCCCCTCGGTCGAGGTAGCGGGGTACAGAATTTACGAGCAGTACTTC
TRBJ1-2,TRBV4-3,TRBD1,.,CASSQRPRDRGPGYTF,TGCGCCAGCAGCCAACGGCCCCGGGACAGGGGGCCTGGCTACACCTTC
TRBJ1-1,TRBV7-6,.,.,CASSLADSEDTEAFF,TGTGCCAGCAGCTTAGCGGACAGCGAGGACACTGAAGCTTTCTTT
TRBJ2-7,TRBV30,TRBD1,.,CAWDRDSYEQYF,TGTGCCTGGGACAGGGACTCCTACGAGCAGTACTTC
TRBJ2-1,TRBV9,.,few,CASSGTGLYNEQFF,TGTGCCAGCTCCGGGACTGGCCTTTACAATGAGCAGTTCTTC
TRBJ1-1,TRBV18,.,.,CASSLYTDTEAFF,TGTGCCAGCTCACTTTATACGGACACTGAAGCTTTCTTT
TRBJ2-7,TRBV7-9,.,.,CASSTGSYEQYF,TGTGCCAGCAGCACAGGCTCCTACGAGCAGTACTTC
TRBJ2-1,TRBV5-1,.,.,CASSFGEDHNEQFF,TGCGCCAGCAGCTTCGGGGAGGACCACAATGAGCAGTTCTTC
TRBJ1-5,TRBV28,.,.,CASSSSVYSNQPQHF,TGTGCCAGCAGTTCGTCCGTATATAGCAATCAGCCCCAGCATTTT
TRBJ2-5,TRBV18,TRBD1,.,CASSPPGGTGHRETQYF,TGTGCCAGCTCACCACCGGGCGGGACAGGGCATCGGGAGACCCAGTACTTC
TRBJ1-1,TRBV19,.,few,CASSPLDRNTEAFF,TGTGCCAGTAGTCCCCTTGACAGGAACACTGAAGCTTTCTTT
TRBJ1-5,TRBV15,TRBD1,.,CATRRDRNQPQHF,TGTGCCACCCGCCGGGACAGAAACCAGCCCCAGCATTTT
TRBJ2-1,TRBV27,TRBD2,.,CASSSGASGIYNEQFF,TGTGCCAGCAGTTCCGGGGCTAGCGGGATATACAATGAGCAGTTCTTC
TRBJ2-1,TRBV5-6,TRBD2,few,CASSLVLAGAGGNEQFF,TGTGCCAGCAGCTTGGTACTAGCGGGAGCTGGGGGAAATGAGCAGTTCTTC
TRBJ2-1,TRBV7-9,TRBD2,few,CASSLGLAGEEQFF,TGTGCCAGCAGCTTAGGACTAGCGGGAGAAGAGCAGTTCTTC
TRBJ2-5,TRBV11-2,TRBD1,.,CASSPTSTGGPETQYF,TGTGCCAGCAGCCCTACCTCGACAGGGGGTCCAGAGACCCAGTACTTC